The 26 T cell receptor beta chains reported below all come from one sample, sequenced in a study of post-analysis software for immune sequencing data. The study, taken as a whole, reports: Several TRBV segments, TRBV5-6, TRBV5-1 and TRBV20-1 among them, were found more frequent in patients than controls.

Antigens of these TCRs are unknown. TCR beta cDNA libraries had unique molecular identifiers. TCRdb re-called the PCR reads through MiXCR, storing one row per CDR3 protein. Here the sample spans about 430,000 distinct CDR3 sequences, roughly 38% being singletons. Sequenced: blood. These receptors were taken from a girl aged 2 to 9 with multiple sclerosis.

This clonotype has only one observation. This chain connects TRBV6-5 to TRBJ1-2, with a weak D call TRBD1 (6 bases). Germline CDR1 and CDR2: MNHEY and SVGAGI. The CDR3 is 15 amino acids. The V gene lost 3 bases and the J gene lost 4 bases, with 15 bases spanning the gap. CDR3 region: CASSYAGRGFYGYTF. The CDR3 DNA follows: TGTGCCAGCAGTTATGCCGGAAGGGGGTTCTATGGCTACACCTTC.

This rearrangement joins TRBV5-1 to TRBJ2-7; D possibly uses TRBD1 or TRBD2 (6 bases each). The CDR3 is 15 residues long. V lost 3 bases and J 3 bases, leaving 16 bases between the germline ends. Per germline, CDR1 SGHRS and CDR2 YFSETQ. In DNA form, the CDR3 reads TGCGCCAGCAGCTCCCTTTTAGGGGGGCACTACGAGCAGTACTTC. Translated: CASSSLLGGHYEQYF.

The DNA of the CDR3 is TGTGCCACCAGCAGAGCCGGGACTTACTACGAGCAGTACTTC. This codes for CATSRAGTYYEQYF. The chain employs TRBV15 and TRBJ2-7, with D perhaps TRBD2 (6 bases). Trimming took off 1 base at V and 3 bases at J, with 10 bases between the two ends. The CDR3 runs 14 residues. Germline CDR1 reads LNHNV; CDR2 reads YYDKDF (reference sequence).

This sequence joins TRBV4-2 and TRBJ2-7, with D possibly matching TRBD1 (5 bases). Germline CDR1 reads LGHNA; CDR2 reads YNFKEQ. Trimming pared 0 bases from V and 5 bases from J, leaving 20 bases between. This CDR3 is 17 amino acids long. The DNA of the CDR3 is TGTGCCAGCAGCCAAGATTGGCCCCAGGGTATTACCGACGAGCAGTACTTC. It is translated as CASSQDWPQGITDEQYF.

This chain connects TRBV10-3 to TRBJ1-2, with no clear D. Germline CDR1 and CDR2: ENHRY and SYGVKD. V lost 10 bases, J lost 5 bases, and 14 bases lay in between. This CDR3 region has 12 residues. CDR3 sequence: CATREGLYGYTF. CDR3 in DNA: TGTGCCACCAGAGAAGGACTATATGGCTACACCTTC.

The chain couples TRBV29-1 to TRBJ2-5; maybe TRBD2 (5 bases). The J call is uncertain, as TRBJ2-7 better fits the DNA end. CDR3 length equals 14 residues. Germline CDR1 reads SQVTM; CDR2 reads ANQGSEA. The CDR3, as DNA: TGCAGCGTTGACGGCGGGTTCCCGAGTTACGAGCAGTACTTC. Its protein product is CSVDGGFPSYEQYF.

The rearrangement joins TRBV29-1 to TRBJ2-1; D uncertain. The ends were cut back, 0 bases at V and 1 base at J, with 10 bases in the middle. Germline CDR1 is SQVTM and CDR2 is ANQGSEA. CDR3 size: 15 residues. The CDR3 sequence: CSVEDLGSSYNEQFF. The CDR3 nucleotides are TGCAGCGTTGAAGATCTAGGGTCGTCCTACAATGAGCAGTTCTTC.

V gene TRBV2 combines with J gene TRBJ2-4; the D call may be TRBD1 or TRBD2 (5 bases each). Trimming left V 7 bases short and J 6 bases short, with 10 bases between. CDR1 SNHLY and CDR2 FYNNEI come from the germline V gene. The CDR3 has 12 amino acids. CDR3 sequence reads: CASTIGGNIQYF. CDR3 bases: TGTGCCAGCACGATTGGGGGAAACATTCAGTACTTC.

This clonotype was seen more than once but under ten times. The CDR3 sequence is CASSPGEEKLFF. The CDR3 nucleotides read TGTGCCAGCAGCCCGGGGGAGGAAAAACTGTTTTTT. The chain has TRBV12-3 or TRBV12-4 and TRBJ1-4; tentatively, D is TRBD1 (5 bases). V was cut by 6 bases and J by 8 bases, with 10 bases left in between. This CDR3 region has 12 residues.

The rearrangement joins TRBV15 to TRBJ2-1, with TRBD2 matching over 13 bases. Unmatched junction bases numbered 7, after V lost 4 bases and J lost 1 base. Germline-derived CDR1 and CDR2 are LNHNV and YYDKDF (reference sequence). The CDR3 is made up of 18 amino acids. CDR3 DNA sequence: TGTGCCACCAGCACCCTGTGGGGACTAGCGGGGTCCTACAATGAGCAGTTCTTC. Encoded protein: CATSTLWGLAGSYNEQFF.

The gene calls are TRBV12-3 or TRBV12-4 and TRBJ2-3, with 8 nucleotides matching TRBD1. This CDR3 comprises 15 residues. Trimming at V came to 5 bases and at J to 0 bases, leaving 4 bases not matched to a gene. CDR3 sequence reads: CASSTRTGSTDTQYF. CDR3 nucleotide sequence: TGTGCCAGCAGTACACGGACAGGGAGCACAGATACGCAGTATTTT.

This clonotype has more than one count but fewer than ten. The chain uses TRBV28 and TRBJ2-5; TRBD1 might be the D (6 bases). In germline, CDR1 is MDHEN, CDR2 SYDVKM. V shed 8 bases and J shed 4 bases, with 17 bases lying between them. The CDR3 is 14 amino acids. The DNA of the CDR3 is TGTGCCAGCGCAGGACCCCAGGGGCTAGAGACCCAGTACTTC. This translates into CASAGPQGLETQYF. Filled out from reference TRBV28 and TRBJ2-5, the complete variable domain reads DVKVTQSSRYLVKRTGEKVFLECVQDMDHENMFWYRQDPGLGLRLIYFSYDVKMKEKGDIPEGYSVSREKKERFSLILESASTNQTSMYLCASAGPQGLETQYFGPGTRLLVL.

The chain uses TRBV7-9 and TRBJ2-5; no reliable D call. This CDR3 spans 16 amino acids. Germline lookup yields CDR1 SEHNR and CDR2 FQNEAQ (reference sequence). Trimming took off 5 bases at V and 2 bases at J, with 18 bases between the two ends. The CDR3 region is CASSQNDPLEQETQYF. CDR3 DNA: TGTGCCAGCAGCCAAAATGACCCCCTTGAGCAAGAGACCCAGTACTTC.

The chain links TRBV15 to TRBJ2-3, with D maybe TRBD1 (5 bases). The CDR3 loop spans 16 amino acids. V gave up 0 bases and J gave up 3 bases, with 13 bases separating them. In germline, CDR1 is LNHNV, CDR2 YYDKDF (reference sequence). The CDR3 DNA reads as TGTGCCACCAGCAGAGACGGCAGGGCTTGGACAGATACGCAGTATTTT. It specifies CATSRDGRAWTDTQYF.

This clonotype occurred a few times. The chain couples TRBV6-5 to TRBJ1-2; D uncertain. Germline CDR1 is MNHEY and CDR2 is SVGAGI. The CDR3 spans 14 residues. Trimming removed 2 bases from V and 3 bases from J, with 10 bases in between. The chain's CDR3 is CASSYEQEHYGYTF. CDR3 DNA: TGTGCCAGCAGTTACGAGCAGGAACACTATGGCTACACCTTC.

V and J are TRBV27 and TRBJ2-7; a possible D gene is TRBD1 (6 bases). CDR3 size: 14 residues. With 4 bases removed from V and 0 bases from J, the gap between germline ends came to 10 bases. Germline V gives CDR1 MNHEY, CDR2 SMNVEV (reference sequence). The CDR3 here is CASSWEQGSYEQYF. The CDR3 DNA sequence: TGTGCCAGCAGTTGGGAACAGGGCTCCTACGAGCAGTACTTC.

The CDR3 sequence: CASSLVTNYGYTF. The CDR3 DNA follows: TGTGCCAGCAGCTTGGTCACCAACTATGGCTACACCTTC. This chain connects TRBV5-4 to TRBJ1-2; no definite D call. CDR3 length equals 13 residues. Trimming removed 0 bases from V and 2 bases from J, with 5 bases in between. Germline CDR1 reads SGHNT; CDR2 reads YYREEE (reference sequence).

The chain employs TRBV15 and TRBJ1-2; 10 nucleotides match TRBD1. The CDR3 runs 14 residues. Germline assignment: CDR1 LNHNV and CDR2 YYDKDF (reference sequence). With V trimmed by 5 bases and J by 8 bases, 8 bases remained unmatched. CDR3 bases: TGTGCCACCAGCGGCGCCGGGACAGGGGACGGCTACACCTTC. Amino acid sequence: CATSGAGTGDGYTF.

In its sample, this clonotype was seen many times. The chain links TRBV4-1 to TRBJ2-7; weak D call: TRBD1 (6 bases). The V gene's germline CDR1 is MGHRA and CDR2 YSYEKL. The CDR3 is 13 amino acids. Trimming stripped 4 bases from V and 5 bases from J, with 12 bases between. CDR3 bases: TGCGCCAGCAGCCTCCGGGACATAGACGAGCAGTACTTC. This translates into CASSLRDIDEQYF.

The sample holds one count of this clonotype. J is TRBJ1-6 and V is TRBV18; D not certain. The germline gives CDR1 KGHSH, CDR2 LQKENI. V lost 1 base and J 14 bases, leaving 15 bases between the germline ends. CDR3 size: 14 residues. CDR3 in amino acids: CASSPRGSSESLHF. CDR3 in DNA: TGTGCCAGCTCACCACGGGGATCTAGTGAATCCCTCCACTTT.

The chain couples TRBV20-1 to TRBJ2-2, with D unclear. V lost 3 bases, J lost 5 bases, and 13 bases lay in between. The germline gives CDR1 DFQATT, CDR2 SNEGSKA (reference sequence). CDR3 length equals 14 residues. The CDR3 DNA follows: TGCAGTGCTAGTGAAGACGTGGTTACCGGGGAGCTGTTTTTT. It translates to CSASEDVVTGELFF.

Only a few counts were recorded for this clonotype. This rearrangement joins TRBV28 to TRBJ2-7, with 9 bases aligning to TRBD1. The CDR3 length is 17 residues. V dropped 0 bases and J dropped 0; count of bases not matched to a gene: 6. Germline CDR1 reads MDHEN; CDR2 reads SYDVKM. CDR3 sequence reads: CASSLWGQGSFSYEQYF. Here the CDR3 DNA reads TGTGCCAGCAGTTTATGGGGACAGGGCTCATTCTCCTACGAGCAGTACTTC.

This clonotype has a handful of counts. For the CDR3, the DNA is TGCAGTGCTATCTTGGGGCACAATGAGCAGTTCTTC. This codes for CSAILGHNEQFF. The chain carries TRBV20-1 and TRBJ2-1; possibly TRBD1 for D (5 bases). V lost 4 bases and J 5 bases, leaving 9 bases between the germline ends. There are 12 residues in the CDR3. Germline loops: CDR1 DFQATT, CDR2 SNEGSKA (reference sequence).

This clonotype was seen a few times. The chain employs TRBV20-1 and TRBJ2-7; 7 bases fit TRBD2. CDR1 and CDR2 from the germline V gene are DFQATT and SNEGSKA (reference sequence). With 1 base clipped from V and 0 bases from J, the junction kept 9 bases outside the gene matches. This CDR3 region has 16 residues. The chain's CDR3 is CSARAYGLGSSYEQYF. CDR3 DNA sequence: TGCAGTGCTAGAGCTTACGGACTAGGTAGCTCCTACGAGCAGTACTTC.

In this sample, this clonotype turned up a few times. V and J are TRBV20-1 and TRBJ2-7; D is possibly TRBD1 (6 bases). The CDR3 is 12 amino acids. V shed 6 bases and J shed 1 base, with 10 bases lying between them. Looked up from germline, CDR1 is DFQATT and CDR2 is SNEGSKA (reference sequence). CDR3 sequence reads: CSAPDSSYEQYF. CDR3 DNA sequence: TGCAGTGCCCCGGACAGTTCCTACGAGCAGTACTTC.

The chain recombines TRBV15 with TRBJ1-6, with no clear D. V was pared by 1 base and J by 8 bases, with 6 bases between. Germline loops: CDR1 LNHNV, CDR2 YYDKDF (reference sequence). This CDR3 contains 13 residues. As DNA, the CDR3 is TGTGCCACCAGCAGAGTTGACTATTCACCCCTCCACTTT. Translation gives CATSRVDYSPLHF.